This TCR beta chain comes out of a study of blood T cell repertoires in COVID-19. Looking at the study overall: Both acute and convalescent COVID-19 samples were obtained from the United States, Italy and Spain. T cells, B-cell-depleted T cells, or PBMCs provided the cDNA or gDNA that served as material.

As originally analysed: The authors estimated nucleated cell counts from reference gene primer amplification. Repertoires were generated with immunoSEQ multiplex PCR, while TCRdb's copy carries only in-frame clones and drops some. V and J calls and clone size are copied from that table; D and trimming were computed from the DNA. The sample consists of about 120,000 clones, about nine tenths of them appearing once. V lost 4 bases to trimming and J lost 5 bases, with 24 bases between them. CDR3 length: 17 residues. Germline V lookup: CDR1 SEHNR, CDR2 FQNEAQ (reference sequence). Sequences were obtained from peripheral blood. V is TRBV7-9 and J is TRBJ2-7; tentatively, D is TRBD1 (6 bases). This receptor was taken from a human donor with active COVID-19. The donor label of this sample is uncertain. CDR3 loop: CASSWTELGRLSDEQYF. CDR3 nucleotides: TGTGCCAGCAGCTGGACAGAGCTAGGGCGCTTGAGCGACGAGCAGTACTTC.